This is a list of T cell receptor beta chains from one sample in a study of Ad26.COV2.S vaccination and SARS-CoV-2 variants. Only in-frame clones appear in the TCRdb table, and some are missing; sequencing was by immunoSEQ multiplex PCR. The sample consists of about 680,000 clones, about 90% of them appearing once. The source was peripheral blood, collected in a trial of Ad26.COV2.S vaccine versus placebo. The receptors were sampled from a person aged 18-60 years who received the Ad26.COV2.S COVID-19 vaccine or a placebo. CDR3s include the opening cysteine and the closing phenylalanine or tryptophan. Each record gives: clone size, V gene, D gene, J gene, CDR3 DNA, CDR3 protein. A D gene is named only where the DNA matches it firmly. The size of a clone is reported for some rows only, either as once, few or many, or as a class for expanded clones.

clone size: .
V gene: TRBV4-2
D gene: TRBD2
J gene: TRBJ2-3
CDR3 DNA: TGTGCCAGCAGGGGGGGAGGGGCGACAGATACGCAGTATTTT
CDR3 protein: CASRGGGATDTQYF

clone size: .
V gene: TRBV19
D gene: TRBD1
J gene: TRBJ2-2
CDR3 DNA: TGTGCCAGTAGTGGACAGGGTAGGTCCGGGGAGCTGTTTTTT
CDR3 protein: CASSGQGRSGELFF

clone size: .
V gene: TRBV14
D gene: TRBD2
J gene: TRBJ2-1
CDR3 DNA: TGTGCCAGTACCCGGGGGGGGTCCTACAATGAGCAGTTCTTC
CDR3 protein: CASTRGGSYNEQFF

clone size: .
V gene: TRBV7-2
D gene: TRBD1
J gene: TRBJ1-5
CDR3 DNA: TGTGCCAGCAGCTTAGTGGGACAGGGGCCCAGAGGTAATCAGCCCCAGCATTTT
CDR3 protein: CASSLVGQGPRGNQPQHF

clone size: .
V gene: TRBV7-8
D gene: .
J gene: TRBJ1-2
CDR3 DNA: TGTGCCAGCAGCTTAGCGAGGGCAGGCTATGGCTACACCTTC
CDR3 protein: CASSLARAGYGYTF

clone size: .
V gene: TRBV4-3
D gene: TRBD1
J gene: TRBJ1-3
CDR3 DNA: TGCGCCAGCAGCCAACAACTCGGGAGCGGACAGGGACGAAACACCATATATTTT
CDR3 protein: CASSQQLGSGQGRNTIYF

clone size: .
V gene: TRBV29-1
D gene: .
J gene: TRBJ1-1
CDR3 DNA: TGCAGCGTCCGCCGGGACACGGAACACTTTGAAGCTTTCTTT
CDR3 protein: CSVRRDTEHFEAFF

clone size: .
V gene: TRBV5-1
D gene: TRBD1
J gene: TRBJ2-2
CDR3 DNA: TGCGCCAGCAGCTCGTCCGGGACAGTTGGTACCGGGGAGCTGTTTTTT
CDR3 protein: CASSSSGTVGTGELFF

clone size: .
V gene: TRBV3-1/TRBV3-2
D gene: TRBD2
J gene: TRBJ2-1
CDR3 DNA: TGTGCCAGCAGCATCGGACTAGCGGGAGTTGAGCAGTTCTTC
CDR3 protein: CASSIGLAGVEQFF

clone size: .
V gene: TRBV11-2
D gene: .
J gene: TRBJ2-3
CDR3 DNA: TGTGCCAGCAGGTACTCCGGGACTAGCACAGATACGCAGTATTTT
CDR3 protein: CASRYSGTSTDTQYF

clone size: .
V gene: TRBV21-1
D gene: .
J gene: TRBJ2-2
CDR3 DNA: TGTGCCAGCAGCAATGTTAGCGTGGTGAACACCGGGGAGCTGTTTTTT
CDR3 protein: CASSNVSVVNTGELFF

clone size: few
V gene: TRBV27
D gene: .
J gene: TRBJ2-7
CDR3 DNA: TGTGCCAGCAGTTTTTCCGTAGCCTACGAGCAGTACTTC
CDR3 protein: CASSFSVAYEQYF

clone size: .
V gene: TRBV7-9
D gene: TRBD1
J gene: TRBJ2-3
CDR3 DNA: TGTGCCAGCAGCCCCCGGACAGGCGATAATATAGATACGCAGTATTTT
CDR3 protein: CASSPRTGDNIDTQYF

clone size: many
V gene: TRBV15
D gene: .
J gene: TRBJ2-2
CDR3 DNA: TGTGCCACCAGCAGAGAAGGGGAAACCGGGGAGCTGTTTTTT
CDR3 protein: CATSREGETGELFF

clone size: .
V gene: TRBV7-2
D gene: .
J gene: TRBJ2-3
CDR3 DNA: TGTGCCAGCAGCTTAGAGACAGCTCCGGTAGATACGCAGTATTTT
CDR3 protein: CASSLETAPVDTQYF

clone size: .
V gene: TRBV19
D gene: .
J gene: TRBJ1-2
CDR3 DNA: TGTGCCAGCCAGGGTGATAACTATGGCTACACCTTC
CDR3 protein: CASQGDNYGYTF

clone size: .
V gene: TRBV5-4
D gene: TRBD2
J gene: TRBJ2-7
CDR3 DNA: TGTGCCAGCAGCCAGGGGCTAGCGGGACCCTACGAGCAGTACTTC
CDR3 protein: CASSQGLAGPYEQYF

clone size: .
V gene: TRBV10-3
D gene: TRBD1
J gene: TRBJ1-1
CDR3 DNA: TGTGCCATCAGTGAGTCAACAGGGGGAGTTACAGCTTTCTTT
CDR3 protein: CAISESTGGVTAFF

clone size: .
V gene: TRBV2
D gene: .
J gene: TRBJ1-1
CDR3 DNA: TGTTCCAGGGCGGTCATGAACACTGAAGCTTTCTTT
CDR3 protein: CSRAVMNTEAFF

clone size: few
V gene: TRBV9
D gene: TRBD1
J gene: TRBJ2-7
CDR3 DNA: TGTGCCAGCAGCGTAGGCAGGGGGCTCTACGAGCAGTACTTC
CDR3 protein: CASSVGRGLYEQYF